The clone carrying this T cell receptor beta chain was recorded only once. The antigen is unknown. The data originate from a study of graft-versus-host responses after intestinal transplantation. Study-wide results and caveats: With peak circulating GvH clone levels came an association with early post-transplant HvG declines. Marrow from the recipient contained GvH clones, some of which had appeared first in ileum or blood. High graft-versus-host to host-versus-graft clonal ratios were found in allografts of patients who had graft-donor T cell macrochimerism.

Assay used: immunoSEQ multiplex PCR; TCRdb lists only in-frame clones, some missing. Found here are tens of thousands of clones, 90% to 95% of them singletons; the top ten hold less than 0.75%. CDR1 is SQVTM, CDR2 ANQGSEA, per germline. V trimming: 2 bases; J trimming: 4 bases; junction bases outside the gene matches: 6. The CDR3 has 14 residues. Sequencing used PBMCs, obtained 66 days after intestinal transplant. This clonotype originated in a human patient who received an intestinal transplant, so some T cells may come from the graft donor. The rearrangement links TRBV29-1 to TRBJ1-2; 8 bases line up with TRBD1. As DNA, the CDR3 is TGCAGCGTTGAACCCGGACAGGGCCTCTATGGCTACACCTTC. Amino acid sequence: CSVEPGQGLYGYTF.